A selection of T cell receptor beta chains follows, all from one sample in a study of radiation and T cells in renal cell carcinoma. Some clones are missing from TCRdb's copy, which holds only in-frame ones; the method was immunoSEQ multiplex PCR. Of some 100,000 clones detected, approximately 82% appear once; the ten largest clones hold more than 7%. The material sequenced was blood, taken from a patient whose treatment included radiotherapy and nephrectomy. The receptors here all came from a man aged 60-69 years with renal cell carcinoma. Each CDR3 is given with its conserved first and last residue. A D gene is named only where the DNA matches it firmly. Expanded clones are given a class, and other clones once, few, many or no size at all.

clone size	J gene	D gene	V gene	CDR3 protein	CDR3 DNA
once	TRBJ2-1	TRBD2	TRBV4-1	CASSQDSGTSGGNEQFF	TGCGCCAGCAGCCAAGATTCGGGGACTAGCGGAGGCAATGAGCAGTTCTTC
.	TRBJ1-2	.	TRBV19	CASSVQGKGGYTF	TGTGCCAGTAGTGTACAGGGTAAAGGGGGCTACACCTTC
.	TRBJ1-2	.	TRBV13	CASSLGASYGYTF	TGTGCCAGCAGCTTGGGGGCTAGCTATGGCTACACCTTC
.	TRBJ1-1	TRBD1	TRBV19	CASSTTGENTEAFF	TGTGCCAGTAGTACGACAGGGGAGAACACTGAAGCTTTCTTT
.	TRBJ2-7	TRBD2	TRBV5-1	CASSLVVGASGRSEQYF	TGCGCCAGCAGCTTGGTTGTTGGGGCTAGCGGGAGAAGTGAGCAGTACTTC
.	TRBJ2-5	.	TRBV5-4	CASSLRGQETQYF	TGTGCCAGCAGCTTGAGGGGTCAAGAGACCCAGTACTTC
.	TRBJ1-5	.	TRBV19	CASSPSLKRYSNQPQHF	TGTGCCAGTAGTCCTTCACTGAAACGATATAGCAATCAGCCCCAGCATTTT
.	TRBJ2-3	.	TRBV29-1	CSVDKQGVTDTQYF	TGCAGCGTTGATAAGCAGGGAGTTACAGATACGCAGTATTTT
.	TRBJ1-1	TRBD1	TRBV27	CASSLFGTGVFEAFF	TGTGCCAGCAGTTTATTTGGGACAGGCGTCTTTGAAGCTTTCTTT
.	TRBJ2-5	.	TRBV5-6	CASSFWESQETQYF	TGTGCCAGCAGCTTTTGGGAGTCCCAAGAGACCCAGTACTTC
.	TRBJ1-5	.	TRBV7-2	CASSLGVFNQPQHF	TGTGCCAGCAGCTTAGGTGTCTTCAATCAGCCCCAGCATTTT
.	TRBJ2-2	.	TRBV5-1	CASSRRDWRDTGGLFF	TGCGCCAGCAGTCGTCGTGATTGGCGGGACACCGGGGGGCTGTTTTTT
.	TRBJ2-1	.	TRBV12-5	CASGLVSFPGADNEQFF	TGTGCTAGTGGTTTGGTTAGCTTCCCAGGGGCCGACAATGAGCAGTTCTTC